This T cell receptor beta chain was recovered during a study of blood T cell repertoires in COVID-19. As for the study in general: Material from acute and convalescent COVID-19 was sourced from the United States, Italy and Spain. The cDNA or gDNA used as material had been derived from T cells, B-cell-depleted T cells, or PBMCs.

In the original workflow: Amplification with reference gene primers provided the estimates of nucleated cell counts. TCRdb's copy holds only in-frame clones and misses some; the assay was immunoSEQ multiplex PCR. That table is the source of V, J and clone size, and D and trimming were worked out from the DNA. This sample has about 25,000 clones; around 82% occur once, and the top ten carry around 2%. V lost 0 bases and J 1 base, leaving 12 bases between the germline ends. Germline V lookup: CDR1 MNHEY, CDR2 SMNVEV (reference sequence). The CDR3 runs 16 residues. The clonotype comes from a man at least 80 years old with active or convalescent COVID-19. The specimen sequenced was peripheral blood. V and J are TRBV27 and TRBJ1-1; no definite D call. The CDR3 DNA reads as TGTGCCAGCAGTTTATCGTGGGAGGGCCGGAACACTGAAGCTTTCTTT. This gives the protein CASSLSWEGRNTEAFF.